A single sample is the source of the 24 T cell receptor beta chains below, sequenced in a study of CD8 T cells in Susac syndrome. After extraction with the RNeasy kit, roughly 0.45 to 1 ug of the RNA was reverse transcribed using random hexamers. MiXCR, applied by TCRdb to the immunoSEQ multiplex PCR reads, yields one record per CDR3 protein. The sample records about 190,000 distinct CDR3 sequences, more than 85% being singletons. The sample comprised CD8+ T cells from PBMCs. These receptors all stem from a human donor with Susac syndrome.

The rearrangement joins TRBV27 to TRBJ2-1; 12 bases fit TRBD2. Germline V gene lookup returns CDR1 MNHEY and CDR2 SMNVEV (reference sequence). CDR3 size: 16 residues. The J segment lost 1 base and the V segment lost 8 bases, leaving 6 bases of the junction unmatched. CDR3 residues: CASRLAGDQSYNEQFF. The CDR3 DNA reads TGTGCCAGCCGACTAGCGGGGGATCAATCCTACAATGAGCAGTTCTTC.

J is TRBJ1-2 and V is TRBV6-5; 9 positions match TRBD1. The V segment lost 6 bases and the J segment 5 bases; nucleotides outside the gene matches: 7. Germline V CDR1 and CDR2: MNHEY, SVGAGI. The CDR3 contains 14 residues. The CDR3 spells CASSLGDREYGYTF. The CDR3 region has the DNA TGTGCCAGCAGCCTAGGGGACAGGGAATATGGCTACACCTTC.

The chain is built from TRBV5-6 and TRBJ2-3, with 10 bases identical to TRBD2. The length of the CDR3 is 16 residues. Germline CDR1 reads SGHDT; CDR2 reads YYEEEE. After removal of 4 bases from V and 3 bases from J, the junction contained 8 bases not matched to a gene. The CDR3 DNA is TGTGCCAGCAGCCCGGGGACTAGCGATTCTACAGATACGCAGTATTTT. It is translated as CASSPGTSDSTDTQYF.

The sample holds one count of this clonotype. The chain links TRBV20-1 to TRBJ2-7; D ambiguous. Germline CDR1 reads DFQATT; CDR2 reads SNEGSKA (reference sequence). The CDR3 runs to 14 residues. V dropped 2 bases and J dropped 4 bases, with 15 bases sitting between them. CDR3 region: CSARNISSVYEQYF. The CDR3 DNA sequence: TGCAGTGCTAGAAATATCTCTTCGGTATACGAGCAGTACTTC.

The chain carries TRBV29-1 and TRBJ2-5; no firm D call. Trimming took 7 bases from V and 5 from J, leaving 11 bases between them. The CDR3 contains 11 residues. In germline, CDR1 is SQVTM, CDR2 ANQGSEA. CDR3 region: CSAGTSETQYF. For the CDR3, the DNA is TGCAGCGCCGGAACCTCGGAGACCCAGTACTTC.

The chain has TRBV5-6 and TRBJ2-1; 14 bases map to TRBD2. Germline CDR1 and CDR2: SGHDT and YYEEEE. This CDR3 has 14 residues. V shed 3 bases and J 9 bases; nucleotides not matched to a gene: 2. CDR3 coding DNA: TGTGCCAGCAGCTACGGACTAGCGGGAGGTGAGCAGTTCTTC. This gives the protein CASSYGLAGGEQFF.

The rearrangement uses TRBV20-1 and TRBJ2-7; D is undetermined. Germline V CDR1 and CDR2: DFQATT, SNEGSKA (reference sequence). The CDR3 spans 14 residues. V dropped 2 bases and J dropped 4 bases, with 15 bases sitting between them. The CDR3, as DNA: TGCAGTGCTAGACCCTCGGGCGCCAAGTACGAGCAGTACTTC. This codes for CSARPSGAKYEQYF.

A single count supports this clonotype. The V call is TRBV19, the J call TRBJ2-1, with D possibly matching TRBD2 (5 bases). This CDR3 contains 16 residues. Trimming cost V 5 bases and J 8 bases, with 22 bases left between them. Germline V CDR1 and CDR2: LNHDA, SQIVND (reference sequence). The CDR3 spells CASSPHWAEAVDEQFF. CDR3 DNA: TGTGCCAGTAGTCCCCACTGGGCGGAGGCTGTGGATGAGCAGTTCTTC.

The chain is built from TRBV9 and TRBJ1-5; tentative D call: TRBD1 (6 bases). CDR3 length: 15 amino acids. V was pared by 3 bases and J by 4 bases, with 14 bases between. Germline loops: CDR1 SGDLS, CDR2 YYNGEE. The CDR3 DNA reads as TGTGCCAGCAGCGAAGGTGGGGGACAAAATCAGCCCCAGCATTTT. Translation: CASSEGGGQNQPQHF.

The chain joins TRBV30 to TRBJ2-7; D call uncertain. Per germline, CDR1 GTSNPN and CDR2 SVGIG (reference sequence). The CDR3 runs to 13 residues. The ends were cut back, 6 bases at V and 1 base at J, with 13 bases in the middle. Written as DNA, the CDR3 is TGTGCCTGCCAGTTTGGGATGTCCTACGAGCAGTACTTC. Translating gives CACQFGMSYEQYF.

This chain joins TRBV5-1 and TRBJ1-1, with D perhaps matching TRBD1 (5 bases). Germline CDR1 and CDR2: SGHRS and YFSETQ. Trimming took off 4 bases at V and 1 base at J, with 14 bases between the two ends. The CDR3 runs to 15 residues. CDR3 nucleotides: TGCGCCAGCAGCCTAACTCAGACAGCGAACACTGAAGCTTTCTTT. It codes for CASSLTQTANTEAFF.

This chain links TRBV28 with TRBJ2-7, with 7 positions matching TRBD1. V shed 4 bases and J 1 base; nucleotides not matched to a gene: 4. This CDR3 has 14 amino acids. Per germline, CDR1 MDHEN and CDR2 SYDVKM. The CDR3 DNA reads TGTGCCAGCAGTTCAGGGGACAGATCCTACGAGCAGTACTTC. Its translation is CASSSGDRSYEQYF.

This chain uses TRBV6-6 with TRBJ1-2; D gene uncertain. This CDR3 spans 14 amino acids. The germline CDR1 and CDR2 sequences are MNHNY and SVGAGI (reference sequence). V was clipped by 0 bases and J by 7 bases, with 12 bases between them. The CDR3, as DNA: TGTGCCAGCAGTTACTCAGTAGGCGCGGGTGGCTACACCTTC. Translated: CASSYSVGAGGYTF.

The gene calls are TRBV6-1 and TRBJ2-1; 10 bases match TRBD2. V trimming: 6 bases; J trimming: 5 bases; junction bases outside the gene matches: 10. The CDR3 is 16 amino acids. CDR1 MNHNS and CDR2 SASEGT come from the germline V gene. In nucleotides, the CDR3 is TGTGCCAGCAGCCCCTATAGCGGGGGGCCCGACAATGAGCAGTTCTTC. Encoded protein: CASSPYSGGPDNEQFF.

This chain connects TRBV12-3 or TRBV12-4 to TRBJ1-5, with D uncertain. The CDR3 is 15 residues long. The V gene lost 3 bases and the J gene lost 3 bases, with 12 bases spanning the gap. The chain's CDR3 is CASSFSSGHNQPQHF. In DNA, the CDR3 is TGTGCCAGCAGTTTTAGTTCCGGCCACAATCAGCCCCAGCATTTT.

The genes are TRBV3-1 and TRBJ1-1, with a possible D match to TRBD1 (6 bases). The germline V and J ends were trimmed by 1 base and 3 bases, with 18 bases remaining between them. Germline V gene lookup returns CDR1 LGHDT and CDR2 YNNKEL (reference sequence). The CDR3 length is 17 residues. Here the CDR3 DNA reads TGTGCCAGCAGCCAAGGGTACAGGGAGGTGATGGACACTGAAGCTTTCTTT. This sequence encodes CASSQGYREVMDTEAFF. The full variable domain, in which reference TRBV3-1 and TRBJ1-1 provide the parts outside the CDR3, is DTAVSQTPKYLVTQMGNDKSIKCEQNLGHDTMYWYKQDSKKFLKIMFSYNNKELIINETVPNRFSPKSPDKAHLNLHINSLELGDSAVYFCASSQGYREVMDTEAFFGQGTRLTVV.

The gene calls are TRBV6-1 and TRBJ2-1; 14 nucleotides match TRBD2. The CDR3 length is 18 residues. Per germline, CDR1 MNHNS and CDR2 SASEGT. The junction had 13 bases not matched to a gene; V was cut back by 3 bases and J by 9 bases. For the CDR3, the DNA is TGTGCCAGCAGTGATGAAAGACTAGCGGGGGGGCCAGTTGTTGAGCAGTTCTTC. Translation gives CASSDERLAGGPVVEQFF.

J is TRBJ2-2 and V is TRBV5-6, with 7 bases that match TRBD1. The CDR3 has 15 amino acids. Germline CDR1 is SGHDT and CDR2 is YYEEEE. The V segment lost 2 bases and the J segment 2 bases; nucleotides outside the gene matches: 3. CDR3 coding DNA: TGTGCCAGCAGCTTCTGGGACAGAAACACCGGGGAGCTGTTTTTT. Encoded protein: CASSFWDRNTGELFF.

V gene TRBV7-9 combines with J gene TRBJ2-3; D is uncertain. This CDR3 contains 12 residues. In germline, CDR1 is SEHNR, CDR2 FQNEAQ (reference sequence). V lost 5 bases and J 5 bases, leaving 8 bases between the germline ends. The DNA of the CDR3 is TGTGCCAGCAGCCGGCCGGGAGATACGCAGTATTTT. It encodes CASSRPGDTQYF.

The chain joins TRBV4-1 to TRBJ1-3, with D possibly matching TRBD1 (6 bases). The length of the CDR3 is 15 residues. Germline-derived CDR1 and CDR2 are MGHRA and YSYEKL. V was trimmed by 3 bases and J by 0 bases, leaving 9 bases between them. In DNA form, the CDR3 reads TGCGCCAGCAGCCAGGACAGCTACTCTGGAAACACCATATATTTT. The encoded protein is CASSQDSYSGNTIYF.

The rearrangement uses TRBV12-3 or TRBV12-4 and TRBJ1-5, with D possibly TRBD1 on 6 matching bases. V was trimmed by 8 bases and J by 2 bases, leaving 13 bases between them. The CDR3 is made up of 14 amino acids. The CDR3 protein is CASSTGFRNQPQHF. The CDR3, as DNA: TGTGCCAGCTCTACAGGGTTTCGCAATCAGCCCCAGCATTTT.

The CDR3 spells CAINRQGEDTQYF. In nucleotides, the CDR3 is TGTGCCATCAACCGACAGGGGGAAGATACGCAGTATTTT. The V call is TRBV10-3, the J call TRBJ2-3; 9 nucleotides line up with TRBD1. The V and J ends lost 7 bases and 5 bases, in that order; junction bases with no gene match: 4. The germline CDR1 and CDR2 sequences are ENHRY and SYGVKD. This CDR3 is 13 amino acids long.

The J gene is TRBJ1-2, the V gene TRBV15; 8 nucleotides align to TRBD1. V lost 6 bases and J lost 4; bases outside the gene matches: 1. The CDR3 sequence is 12 residues long. Germline V gene data show CDR1 as LNHNV and CDR2 as YYDKDF (reference sequence). The CDR3 region is CATRQGGYGYTF. The DNA for the CDR3 is TGTGCCACCAGACAGGGGGGCTATGGCTACACCTTC.

This chain joins TRBV7-3 and TRBJ2-5, with D perhaps matching TRBD1 (6 bases). Germline CDR1 reads SGHTA; CDR2 reads FQGTGA. Trimming took off 0 bases at V and 2 bases at J, with 7 bases between the two ends. The CDR3 length is 14 residues. The CDR3 region has the DNA TGTGCCAGCAGCTTAACCGGACAGCAAGAGACCCAGTACTTC. It specifies CASSLTGQQETQYF.